A single sample is the source of the 12 T cell receptor beta chains below, sequenced in a study of blood T cells in healthy people across ages. A second roughly 7 to 12 cycle PCR used barcoded and J-beta primers. TCRdb re-called the 5' RACE reads through MiXCR, storing one row per CDR3 protein. The sample holds some 710,000 distinct CDR3 sequences, around half seen once. Material: blood. The receptors derive from a man older than 75 in good health.

This clonotype was detected a few times. The chain is built from TRBV6-2 or TRBV6-3 and TRBJ1-1; D call uncertain. The CDR3 totals 14 residues. Germline assignment: CDR1 MNHEY and CDR2 SVGEGT. Trimming removed 6 bases from V and 0 bases from J, with 11 bases in between. The CDR3 nucleotides read TGTGCCAGCAGAGAAGGGATTATGAACACTGAAGCTTTCTTT. Translating it yields CASREGIMNTEAFF.

This rearrangement joins TRBV27 to TRBJ2-5; no clear D. V was trimmed by 6 bases and J by 7 bases, leaving 15 bases between them. This CDR3 is 13 amino acids long. The germline V gene encodes CDR1 MNHEY and CDR2 SMNVEV (reference sequence). This CDR3 is CASRTQALGTQYF. DNA for the CDR3: TGTGCCAGCAGGACTCAAGCCTTGGGGACCCAGTACTTC.

At least ten counts were recorded for this clonotype. V and J are TRBV4-3 and TRBJ2-3, with a weak D call TRBD1 (6 bases). From germline, CDR1 is LGHNA and CDR2 YSLEER. Trimming removed 2 bases at V and 2 bases at J, with 14 bases between. The CDR3 covers 16 residues. CDR3 DNA sequence: TGCGCCAGCAGCCAAACCTACAGGGAAGCCACAGATACGCAGTATTTT. Its protein product is CASSQTYREATDTQYF.

The chain recombines TRBV12-3 or TRBV12-4 with TRBJ2-1; 11 bases are shared with TRBD2. The CDR3 length is 14 residues. The V and J ends lost 4 bases and 15 bases, in that order; junction bases with no gene match: 11. Written as DNA, the CDR3 is TGTGCCAGCAGTTACCCTGCTGCTAGCGGGAGGAGGTTCTTC. Its translation: CASSYPAASGRRFF.

Points on this clonotype: The DNA is omitted, as the CDR3 cannot be located on it reliably, and the CDR3 follows TCRdb's listing. The chain carries TRBV29-1 and TRBJ2-3; the D call in the table, TRBD2, was not verified against the DNA. The CDR3 is 15 residues long, counting both termini. Looked up from germline, CDR1 is SQVTM and CDR2 is ANQGSEA. CDR3 protein: CSVGAGTFSTDTRYF.

The chain uses TRBV7-2 and TRBJ1-1; no firm D call. Between the trimmed V and J ends, which lost 1 base and 0 bases, there was a span of 9 bases. The CDR3 spans 15 residues. Germline V gene sequence: CDR1 SGHTA, CDR2 FQGNSA. The CDR3 coding sequence is TGTGCCAGCAGCTTAGAGGCGGTTTTGAACACTGAAGCTTTCTTT. Translated, it gives CASSLEAVLNTEAFF.

This chain links TRBV7-3 with TRBJ2-2; TRBD1 matches 9 bases. CDR3 length: 17 amino acids. CDR1 is SGHTA, CDR2 FQGTGA, per germline. The junction had 3 bases not matched to a gene; V was cut back by 0 bases and J by 1 base. CDR3 nucleotides: TGTGCCAGCAGCTTAACAACAGGGGGCTTGAACACCGGGGAGCTGTTTTTT. Its protein product is CASSLTTGGLNTGELFF.

Comments on this clonotype: This could be a read error, since a much larger clone is one nucleotide away. CDR3 residues: CSARQGSSSYNKQFF. CDR3 nucleotide sequence: TGCAGTGCTAGACAGGGATCAAGCTCCTACAATAAGCAGTTCTTC. The V call is TRBV20-1, the J call TRBJ2-1; the D gene is possibly TRBD1 (5 bases). CDR3 length: 15 residues. Germline V gene data show CDR1 as DFQATT and CDR2 as SNEGSKA (reference sequence).

This clonotype was counted only a few times. The chain uses TRBV14 and TRBJ2-3; D perhaps matches TRBD2 (6 bases). Germline CDR1 is SGHDN and CDR2 is FVKESK. V gave up 4 bases and J gave up 0 bases, with 17 bases separating them. The CDR3 spans 17 residues. The CDR3, as DNA: TGTGCCAGCAGCCTCCTCAGAGGCGGGGAGAGCACAGATACGCAGTATTTT. Translating gives CASSLLRGGESTDTQYF. Looking up the rest from reference TRBV14 and TRBJ2-3 gives the full variable domain: EAGVTQFPSHSVIEKGQTVTLRCDPISGHDNLYWYRRVMGKEIKFLLHFVKESKQDESGMPNNRFLAERTGGTYSTLKVQPAELEDSGVYFCASSLLRGGESTDTQYFGPGTRLTVL.

This clonotype occurred many times. The J gene is TRBJ2-5, the V gene TRBV29-1, with 7 bases fitting TRBD2. This CDR3 is built from 11 residues. Germline lookup yields CDR1 SQVTM and CDR2 ANQGSEA. The CDR3 DNA reads as TGCAGTGTGGCGGGAGAAGAGACCCAGTACTTC. It is translated as CSVAGEETQYF.

This chain uses TRBV30 with TRBJ2-3; D perhaps matches TRBD2 (6 bases). The CDR3 is 13 residues long. Trimming stripped 6 bases from V and 3 bases from J, with 13 bases between. The V gene's germline CDR1 is GTSNPN and CDR2 SVGIG (reference sequence). The CDR3 DNA reads TGTGCCTGCAAAAGAGGAGGGACAGATACGCAGTATTTT. Residues: CACKRGGTDTQYF.

The chain couples TRBV29-1 to TRBJ2-7; D may be TRBD1 (6 bases). This CDR3 region has 13 residues. Germline V lookup: CDR1 SQVTM, CDR2 ANQGSEA. The V and J ends lost 6 bases and 2 bases respectively, with 14 bases between them. CDR3 region: CSVTGTSPYEQYF. The CDR3 DNA reads TGCAGCGTAACCGGGACAAGTCCCTACGAGCAGTACTTC.